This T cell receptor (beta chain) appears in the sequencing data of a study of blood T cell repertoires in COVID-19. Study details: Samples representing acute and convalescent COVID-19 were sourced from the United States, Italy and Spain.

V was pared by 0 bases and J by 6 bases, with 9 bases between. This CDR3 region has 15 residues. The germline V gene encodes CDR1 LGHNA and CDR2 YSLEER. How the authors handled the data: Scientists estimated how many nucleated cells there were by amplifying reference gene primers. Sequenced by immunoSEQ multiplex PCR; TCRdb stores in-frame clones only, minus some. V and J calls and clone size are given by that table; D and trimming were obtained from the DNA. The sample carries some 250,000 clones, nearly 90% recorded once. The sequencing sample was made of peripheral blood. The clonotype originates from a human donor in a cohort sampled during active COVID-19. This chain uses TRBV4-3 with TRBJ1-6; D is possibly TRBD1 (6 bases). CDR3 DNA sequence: TGCGCCAGCAGCCAAGAACAGGGTGTTAATTCACCCCTCCACTTT. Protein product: CASSQEQGVNSPLHF.